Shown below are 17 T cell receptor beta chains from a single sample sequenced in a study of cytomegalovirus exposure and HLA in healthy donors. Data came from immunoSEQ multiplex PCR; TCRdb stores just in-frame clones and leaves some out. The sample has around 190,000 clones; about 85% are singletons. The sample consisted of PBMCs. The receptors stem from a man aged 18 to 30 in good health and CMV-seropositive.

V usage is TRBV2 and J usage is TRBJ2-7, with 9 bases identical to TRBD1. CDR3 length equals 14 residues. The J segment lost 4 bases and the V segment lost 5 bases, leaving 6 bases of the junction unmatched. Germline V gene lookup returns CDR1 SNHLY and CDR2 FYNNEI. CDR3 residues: CASSPGQGWYEQYF. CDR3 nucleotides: TGTGCCAGCAGTCCGGGACAGGGTTGGTACGAGCAGTACTTC.

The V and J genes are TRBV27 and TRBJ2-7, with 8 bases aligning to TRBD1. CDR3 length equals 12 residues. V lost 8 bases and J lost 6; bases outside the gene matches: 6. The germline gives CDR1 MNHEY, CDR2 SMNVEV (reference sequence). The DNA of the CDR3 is TGTGCCAGCGGGACAGGCCCCCTCGAGCAGTACTTC. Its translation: CASGTGPLEQYF.

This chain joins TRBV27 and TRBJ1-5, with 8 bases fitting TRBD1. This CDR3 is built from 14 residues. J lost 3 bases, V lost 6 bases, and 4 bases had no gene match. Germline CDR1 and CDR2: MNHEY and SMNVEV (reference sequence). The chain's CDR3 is CASSLGQVNQPQHF. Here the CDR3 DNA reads TGTGCCAGCAGCCTGGGACAGGTCAATCAGCCCCAGCATTTT.

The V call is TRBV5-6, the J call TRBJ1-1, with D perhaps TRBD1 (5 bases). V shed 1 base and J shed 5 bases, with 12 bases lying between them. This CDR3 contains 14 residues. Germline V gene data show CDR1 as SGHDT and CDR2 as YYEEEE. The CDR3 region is CASSLYAGRTEAFF. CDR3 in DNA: TGTGCCAGCAGCTTGTATGCGGGGCGGACTGAAGCTTTCTTT. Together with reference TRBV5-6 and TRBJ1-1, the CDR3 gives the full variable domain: DAGVTQSPTHLIKTRGQQVTLRCSPKSGHDTVSWYQQALGQGPQFIFQYYEEEERQRGNFPDRFSGHQFPNYSSELNVNALLLGDSALYLCASSLYAGRTEAFFGQGTRLTVV.

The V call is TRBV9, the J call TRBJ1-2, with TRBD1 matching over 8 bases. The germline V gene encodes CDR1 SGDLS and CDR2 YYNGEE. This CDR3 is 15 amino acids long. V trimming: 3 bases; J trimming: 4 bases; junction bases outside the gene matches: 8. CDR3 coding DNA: TGTGCCAGCAGCGCATCGACAGGGGCCGGCTATGGCTACACCTTC. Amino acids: CASSASTGAGYGYTF.

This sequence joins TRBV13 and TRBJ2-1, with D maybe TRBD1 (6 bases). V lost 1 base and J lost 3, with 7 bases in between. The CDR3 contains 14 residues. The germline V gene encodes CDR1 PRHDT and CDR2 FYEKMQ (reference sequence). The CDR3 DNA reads TGTGCCAGCAGCTTAGAGGACAGCTACAATGAGCAGTTCTTC. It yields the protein CASSLEDSYNEQFF.

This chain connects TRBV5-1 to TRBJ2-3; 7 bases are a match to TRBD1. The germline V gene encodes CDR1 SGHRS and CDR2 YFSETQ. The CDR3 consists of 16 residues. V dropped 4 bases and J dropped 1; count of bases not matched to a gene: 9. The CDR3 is CASSGGQVSGTDTQYF. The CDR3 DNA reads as TGCGCCAGCAGCGGAGGACAGGTGTCGGGCACAGATACGCAGTATTTT.

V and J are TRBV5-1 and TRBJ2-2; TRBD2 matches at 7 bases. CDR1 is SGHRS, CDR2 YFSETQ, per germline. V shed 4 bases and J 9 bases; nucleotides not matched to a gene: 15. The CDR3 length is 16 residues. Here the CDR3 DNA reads TGCGCCAGCAGCCCAAGTCTCGGGGGGAAGAGGCGGGAGCTGTTTTTT. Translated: CASSPSLGGKRRELFF.

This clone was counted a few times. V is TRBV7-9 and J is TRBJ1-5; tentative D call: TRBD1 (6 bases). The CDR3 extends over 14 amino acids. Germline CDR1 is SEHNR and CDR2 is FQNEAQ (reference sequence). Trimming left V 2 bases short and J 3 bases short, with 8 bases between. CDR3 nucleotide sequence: TGTGCCAGCAGCTTACCAGGGGACAATCAGCCCCAGCATTTT. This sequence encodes CASSLPGDNQPQHF.

The CDR3 here is CASSRDREYEQYF. DNA for the CDR3: TGCGCCAGCAGCCGGGACAGGGAGTACGAGCAGTACTTC. The J gene is TRBJ2-7, the V gene TRBV5-1; TRBD1 matches 9 bases. CDR3 length equals 13 residues. Unmatched junction bases numbered 3, after V lost 4 bases and J lost 4 bases. Germline assignment: CDR1 SGHRS and CDR2 YFSETQ.

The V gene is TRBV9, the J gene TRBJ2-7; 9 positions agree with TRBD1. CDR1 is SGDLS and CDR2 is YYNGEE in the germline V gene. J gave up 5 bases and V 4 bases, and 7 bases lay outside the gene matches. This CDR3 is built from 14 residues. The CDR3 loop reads CASSPRDREDEQYF. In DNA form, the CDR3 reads TGTGCCAGCAGCCCTCGGGACAGGGAGGACGAGCAGTACTTC.

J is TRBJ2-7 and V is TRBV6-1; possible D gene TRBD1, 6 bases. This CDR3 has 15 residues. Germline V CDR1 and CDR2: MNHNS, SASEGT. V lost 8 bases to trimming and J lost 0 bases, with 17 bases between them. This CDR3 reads CASRIMTGPSYEQYF. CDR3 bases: TGTGCCAGCCGCATTATGACAGGCCCCTCCTACGAGCAGTACTTC.

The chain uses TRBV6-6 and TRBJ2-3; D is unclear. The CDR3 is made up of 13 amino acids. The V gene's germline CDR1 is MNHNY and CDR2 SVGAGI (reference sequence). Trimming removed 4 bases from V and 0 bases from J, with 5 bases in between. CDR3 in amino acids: CASSSPSTDTQYF. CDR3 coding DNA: TGTGCCAGCAGTTCCCCTAGCACAGATACGCAGTATTTT.

The CDR3 protein is CASSSYGDRGQETQYF. The CDR3 coding sequence is TGCGCCAGCAGCTCCTACGGGGACAGGGGACAAGAGACCCAGTACTTC. The chain joins TRBV5-1 to TRBJ2-5, with TRBD1 identical over 10 bases. J gave up 2 bases and V 3 bases, and 7 bases lay outside the gene matches. This CDR3 has 16 amino acids. CDR1 is SGHRS and CDR2 is YFSETQ in the germline V gene.

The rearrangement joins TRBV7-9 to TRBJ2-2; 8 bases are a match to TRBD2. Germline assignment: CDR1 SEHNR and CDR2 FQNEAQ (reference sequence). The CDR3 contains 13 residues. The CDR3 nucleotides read TGTGGCGGCAGGCCAGCGGGAGCCGGGGAGCTGTTTTTT. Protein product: CGGRPAGAGELFF.

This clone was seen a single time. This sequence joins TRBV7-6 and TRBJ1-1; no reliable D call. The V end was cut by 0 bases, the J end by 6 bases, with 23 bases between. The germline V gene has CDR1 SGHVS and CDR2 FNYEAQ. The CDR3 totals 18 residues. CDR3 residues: CASSLAPKFSLVGAEAFF. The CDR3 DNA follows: TGTGCCAGCAGCTTAGCCCCTAAATTCTCATTGGTCGGGGCTGAAGCTTTCTTT.

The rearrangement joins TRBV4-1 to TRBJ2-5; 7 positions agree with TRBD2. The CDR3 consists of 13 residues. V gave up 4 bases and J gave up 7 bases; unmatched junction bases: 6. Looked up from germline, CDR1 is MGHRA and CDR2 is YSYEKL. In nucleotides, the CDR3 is TGCGCCAGCAGCCCCCGCCTAGCGGCGACCCAGTACTTC. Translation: CASSPRLAATQYF.